These T cell receptor beta chains were read from a single sample in a study of T cells of healthy individuals. TCRdb analysed the 5' RACE reads with MiXCR anew, one entry per CDR3 protein. The table includes 45,000 to 60,000 distinct CDR3 sequences, roughly 14% detected once. The receptors derive from a human donor in good health. Each CDR3 is given with its conserved first and last residue. The D gene is left open where the match is weak. Some rows have no size entry. The others give once, few or many, or a class for an expanded clone.

v_call	d_call	j_call	clone_size	cdr3_length	cdr3_nt	cdr3_aa
TRBV25-1	.	TRBJ1-2	many	13	TGTGCCACCTTACTCAGGGAGGAGAATGGCTACACCTTC	CATLLREENGYTF
TRBV9	TRBD1	TRBJ2-5	.	16	TGTGCCAGCAGCGCCCCCCGCGAGGGGGCCTGGGAGACCCAGTACTTC	CASSAPREGAWETQYF
TRBV1	.	TRBJ1-1	many	13	TGCACCAGCAGCCAAGTCCGAAGGGAGAGAGCTTTCTTT	CTSSQVRRERAFF
TRBV5-6	TRBD1	TRBJ2-3	few	17	TGTGCCAGCAGCCCACCACGGGACAGGGGGAGGACAGATACGCAGTATTTT	CASSPPRDRGRTDTQYF
TRBV6-1	.	TRBJ1-5	.	15	TGTGCCAGAAGTAAACAACTTGATGGCAATCAGCCCCAGCATTTT	CARSKQLDGNQPQHF
TRBV12-5	TRBD1	TRBJ1-3	.	20	TGTGCTAGTGGCTCGGGTCCAGACCCGGACAGGTCGAGCTCTGGAAACACCATATATTTT	CASGSGPDPDRSSSGNTIYF
TRBV7-2	.	TRBJ1-5	.	16	TGTGCCAGCAGCCCCCATGTGGGAGGGGGCAATCAGCCCCAGCATTTT	CASSPHVGGGNQPQHF
TRBV5-1	.	TRBJ2-1	.	16	TGCGCCAGCAGCTTGGCAGGATCCGGGTCCTACAATGAGCAGTTCTTC	CASSLAGSGSYNEQFF
TRBV11-1	.	TRBJ2-3	.	14	TGTGCCAGCAGCTTTTCGGACTTCACAGATACGCAGTATTTT	CASSFSDFTDTQYF
TRBV29-1	TRBD2	TRBJ2-5	many	15	TGCAGCGTTAACAAGGGGACTAGCCCACAAGAGACCCAGTACTTC	CSVNKGTSPQETQYF
TRBV29-1	.	TRBJ2-3	many	14	TGCAGCGTCGCCGACAGGTCGGGCACAGATACGCAGTATTTT	CSVADRSGTDTQYF
TRBV6-1	.	TRBJ1-5	many	15	TGTGCCAGCAGGATCAGGGGTGCGAGCAATCAGCCCCAGCATTTT	CASRIRGASNQPQHF
TRBV27	.	TRBJ2-7	.	13	TGTGCCCCCGGGCAGGGGCTCTCCTACGAGCAGTACTTC	CAPGQGLSYEQYF
TRBV4-2	TRBD1	TRBJ1-2	few	16	TGTGCCAGCAGCACCCTCCGGGACAGAGTCATCTATGGCTACACCTTC	CASSTLRDRVIYGYTF
TRBV5-1	.	TRBJ2-1	.	13	TGCGCCAGCAGCCCCCGGCTCGGCAATGAGCAGTTCTTC	CASSPRLGNEQFF
TRBV11-1	.	TRBJ2-3	.	13	TGTGCCAGCAGCGGATGGACCACAGATACGCAGTATTTT	CASSGWTTDTQYF
TRBV12-3/TRBV12-4	TRBD1	TRBJ1-3	.	16	TGTGCCAGCAGTATCCGACAGGGCAGCTCTGGAAACACCATATATTTT	CASSIRQGSSGNTIYF
TRBV7-2	.	TRBJ1-2	.	13	TGTGCCAGCAGCTTTGGCCCTAACTATGGCTACACCTTC	CASSFGPNYGYTF